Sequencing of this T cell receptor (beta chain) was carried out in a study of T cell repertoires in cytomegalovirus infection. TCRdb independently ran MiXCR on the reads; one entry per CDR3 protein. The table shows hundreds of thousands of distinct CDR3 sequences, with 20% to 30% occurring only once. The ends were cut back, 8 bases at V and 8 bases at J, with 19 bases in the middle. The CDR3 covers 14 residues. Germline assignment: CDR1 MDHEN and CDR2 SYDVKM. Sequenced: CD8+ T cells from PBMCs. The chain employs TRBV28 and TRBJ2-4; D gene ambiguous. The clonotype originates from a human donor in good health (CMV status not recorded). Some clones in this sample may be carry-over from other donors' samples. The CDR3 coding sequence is TGTGCCAGCGGACGGGCTTACATCCAAGACATTCAGTACTTC. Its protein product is CASGRAYIQDIQYF.